This T cell receptor beta chain was sequenced in a study of cytomegalovirus exposure and HLA in healthy donors (dated by TCRdb to about 2017). About the full investigation: An earlier analysis of several hundred of the donors reported roughly 300 Gb of sequence data and 120 million or so unique TCR beta sequences from about 179 million T cells. An early release that covered about 600 HLA-typed donors contained approximately 290 gigabases of sequencing data and tens of millions of unique TCR sequences. Among the roughly 400 genotyped donors, 81% belonged to the genetic ancestry cluster associated with self-reported Caucasian donors. The study aimed to test whether signatures of past pathogen exposure could be identified by cataloging public T cell receptors. The study used immunosequencing to profile the T cell repertoires of several hundred subjects and linked those repertoires to cytomegalovirus serostatus. Besides the first cohort of 666 subjects, a separate validation cohort made up of around 120 different subjects was used. The study combined high-throughput TCR immunosequencing, statistical association of individual TCRs with disease status, and machine learning to predict cytomegalovirus infection status. A later analysis re-examined previously published TCR beta repertoires from around 670 donors and added high-resolution HLA genotyping to investigate patterns of TCR occurrence. The later analysis used no new phenotypic data to find candidate immune exposures, relying instead on TCR beta sequences and their occurrence across donors. An earlier analysis of 587 of the donors used high-throughput TCR beta sequencing to judge whether each TCR beta V gene segment behaved as functional or pseudogenic. Donor age, sex, ethnicity and CMV serostatus were compiled alongside the repertoire data. Genome-wide SNP genotypes for about 55% of the roughly 670 donors were used in a later genetic analysis, which treated that subset as a discovery cohort. Every repertoire in the discovery cohort had been generated on one and the same sequencing platform. HLA typing included class I and class II loci at four-digit resolution. The number of typed donors differed by locus: about 629-630 for A, B, C, DRB1 and DQB1; some 500 for DQA1; approximately 600 for DPA1; and some 430 for DPB1. A handful of DR-DQ haplotypes were handled as single units for association and clustering because linkage in the cohort was strong. On average, about 240,000 unique TCR beta nucleotide sequences were sequenced per donor among roughly 430 genotyped donors of the cohort, with around 19% of those sequences being non-productive.

CDR1 MNHEY and CDR2 SVGAGI are derived from the germline V gene. Unmatched junction bases come to 10, with V trimmed by 8 bases and J by 8 bases. The CDR3 contains 14 residues, cysteine and phenylalanine counted. This entry keeps only the CDR3 DNA: 42 bases, framed from base 1. The library relied on the immunoSEQ multiplex PCR assay. The multiplex PCR relied on a mix of 60 forward primers for TCR Vbeta segments and 13 reverse primers for TCR Jbeta segments. The CDR3 region of rearranged TCR beta genes was amplified from genomic DNA with a multiplex PCR assay. The Illumina HiSeq System was used to sequence the amplified TCR beta libraries as 87-base-pair reads. The paper's data handling went like this. A later analysis tallied tens of millions of unique TCR beta chains across the roughly 610 repertoires, and some 10 million of those chains were shared by two or more donors. Raw reads were error-corrected and collapsed into unique sequences by a nearest-neighbor algorithm in which closely related sequences were merged to remove PCR and sequencing errors. To assign V, D and J gene segments, CDR3 sequences were aligned to IMGT reference sequences. For a sequence to be retained, a match of at least six nucleotides to both a V gene segment and a J gene segment was required. Rearrangements were called productive when the CDR3 lacked stop codons and stayed in frame with V and J; all others were non-productive. CDR3 was defined according to IMGT convention as the region running from the second conserved V-encoded cysteine to the conserved J-encoded phenylalanine. In an earlier analysis of more than 550 of the donors, sequences lacking an unambiguous match to a single V gene segment were excluded. In an earlier analysis of approximately 590 of the donors, a V segment was called functional when productive rearrangements were above 56.7%, and segregating when the standard deviation between donors exceeded 5%. To diagnose cytomegalovirus status from the catalog of TCR beta chain sequences, a statistical classification framework was built. A later analysis assigned V and J genes by comparing TCR nucleotide sequences with IMGT/GENE-DB human TR gene sequences. Using the TCRdist pipeline, a later analysis assigned CDR3 sequences along with most-parsimonious VDJ recombination scenarios. In a later analysis, each TCR beta chain was defined by its CDR3 amino acid sequence together with its V-gene family, and reads without a unique V-gene family were excluded. To address suspected cross-contamination and a sequencing artifact, a later analysis removed 592 highly shared, low-generation-probability nucleotide sequences. For each public chain, a later analysis derived a clonal expansion index from normalized ranks of inferred template counts within each repertoire. Generation probabilities in a later analysis came from a VDJ recombination model fitted to out-of-frame rearrangements, and those results were checked against IGoR. In a later analysis, hypergeometric tests were used to score TCR-TCR, TCR-HLA and TCR-CMV co-occurrence, with a repertoire-size bias correction applied to TCR pairs. A later analysis estimated false discovery rates by permuting HLA or CMV assignments 20 times. In a later analysis, co-occurring TCRs were grouped with DBSCAN, and TCRdist sequence similarity was added when clustering was performed within HLA-allele-positive subsets. Repertoires with fewer than 30,000 or more than 120,000 public chains were left out of co-occurrence clustering, as were five repertoires with anomalous nucleotide sharing. TCRdb stores this immuneACCESS table with in-frame sequences only. Part of the clones is absent; in the studies checked, under half of the shortfall reflects unresolved V genes, and no reason is known for the rest. The V and J calls and clone size come from that table; D and trimming were worked out from the DNA. The sample table shows around 160,000 clones, and around 80% are seen once. Of the sample, about 1.5% is held by the ten largest clones.

In total, 666 healthy bone marrow donors made up the cohort. At the time of sampling, every cohort member was nominally healthy, though immune exposures that went unrecorded were likely present. The donor was CMV seronegative and was included in the group of several hundred seronegative cohort members. A peripheral blood sample was provided by each donor, and peripheral blood mononuclear cells were used for TCR beta sequencing. Genomic DNA was extracted from the blood cell samples with the Qiagen DNeasy Blood Extraction Kit. In the case of this clone: No cognate antigen has been identified for it. No much larger clone exists at a distance of one base, and base qualities are not known.

What the authors observed across the whole study: In a later genetic analysis, fewer N-insertions in productive TCRs were reported among donors in an Asian-associated ancestry cluster than the roughly 700-donor mean. A later analysis found that TCR association rates varied across HLA loci, with DRB1 alleles showing the most associated TCRs and HLA-C alleles the fewest. A later analysis found that most CMV-associated TCR beta chains appeared HLA-restricted, with HLA associations seemingly driven largely by CMV exposure. In a later analysis, several top co-occurrence clusters were reported to appear linked to parvovirus B19, influenza, CMV and Epstein-Barr virus. Across donors, most TCR sequences were observed very rarely, whereas some public TCRs were present in many individuals. At a false discovery rate of 0.05, a later analysis linked fewer than 20,000 TCR beta sequences to specific HLA alleles. The classifier was reported to diagnose cytomegalovirus status with high specificity and sensitivity in both the original and validation cohorts. A later genetic analysis associated a missense DCLRE1C variant with V-gene and J-gene trimming of TCR beta chains, and an independent cohort replicated the association. Strong co-occurrence of HLA alleles, especially DR and DQ, made assigning TCR associations to individual alleles difficult. The 87-base-pair reads could not distinguish some IMGT-functional V segments, including TRBV6-2 and TRBV6-3, so those segments were excluded. Because some donors lacked HLA typing at each locus, the association tests relied only on the typed subset. The authors suggested that the approach could potentially be extended to other disease states and immunological phenotypes. In the study, about 150 TCR beta chains were listed as associated with cytomegalovirus. A group of highly shared sequence variants was considered likely to be a technical artifact of the sequencing pipeline. The earlier analysis of approximately 590 of the donors excluded over 15 rarely observed V segments, including chromosome 9 orphons, because counts were too low. CMV serostatus was the only immune exposure information available for the cohort. In this cohort, only TCR beta chains were sequenced, and detectable features were limited by the absence of alpha or paired-chain data. Compared with equally common non-associated chains, HLA-associated TCR beta chains in a later analysis were more clonally expanded and had lower generation probabilities. Presence/absence analyses assumed roughly uniform sequencing depth across donors, an assumption that may not hold. In vitro tests confirmed that a few of the cytomegalovirus-associated TCR beta chains recognize cytomegalovirus antigens. A further reported finding was that TCR beta sequences accurately predicted the HLA-A and HLA-B alleles for most subjects in the first cohort. Linkage disequilibrium might explain the correlated functional status among segregating V segments, but an unknown experimental factor could not be ruled out. Broadly in line with IMGT annotations, most TCR beta V segments showed up in productive rearrangements about 87% or about 30% of the time in an earlier analysis of approximately 600 of the donors.

The sample consisted of PBMCs. This sequence uses TRBV6-5 and TRBJ1-2; 11 middle bases align to TRBD1. The TCR was taken from a male donor in good health and CMV-seronegative. The DNA is TGTGCCAGCCAACCAGGACAGGGGGCTGTGGGCTACACCTTC. Translated, this is CASQPGQGAVGYTF.